This TCR beta chain came from a study of blood T cell repertoires in COVID-19. Cohort 3 donors counted as recovered after two negative PCRs, clearance, or resolved symptoms. Data came from immunoSEQ multiplex PCR; TCRdb stores just in-frame clones and leaves some out. The data hold a few hundred thousand clones, with nearly 90% observed a single time. The CDR3 runs to 15 residues. The germline gives CDR1 SGHDT, CDR2 YYEEEE. The V gene end was trimmed by 1 base and the J gene end by 0 bases; junction bases not matched to a gene: 2. The rearrangement joins TRBV5-6 to TRBJ1-2, with 8 bases identical to TRBD1. Source material: PBMCs or T cells enriched from blood (not recorded which). This TCR came from a woman aged 25 to 39 who had recovered from COVID-19. CDR3 protein: CASSLQDRANYGYTF. The CDR3, as DNA: TGTGCCAGCAGCTTGCAGGACAGGGCTAACTATGGCTACACCTTC.